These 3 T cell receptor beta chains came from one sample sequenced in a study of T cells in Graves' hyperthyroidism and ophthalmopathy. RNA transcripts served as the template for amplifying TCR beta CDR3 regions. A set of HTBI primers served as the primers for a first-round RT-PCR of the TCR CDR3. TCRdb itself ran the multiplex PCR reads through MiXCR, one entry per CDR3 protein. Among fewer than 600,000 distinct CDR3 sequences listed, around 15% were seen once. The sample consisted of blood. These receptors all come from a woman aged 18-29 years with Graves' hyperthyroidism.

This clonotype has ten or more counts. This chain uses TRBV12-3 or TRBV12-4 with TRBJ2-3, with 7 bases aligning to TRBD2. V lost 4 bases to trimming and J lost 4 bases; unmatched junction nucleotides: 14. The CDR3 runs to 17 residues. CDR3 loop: CASSSLAPGGGSDTQYF. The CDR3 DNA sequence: TGTGCCAGCAGTTCCCTAGCCCCGGGAGGAGGCTCAGATACGCAGTATTTT.

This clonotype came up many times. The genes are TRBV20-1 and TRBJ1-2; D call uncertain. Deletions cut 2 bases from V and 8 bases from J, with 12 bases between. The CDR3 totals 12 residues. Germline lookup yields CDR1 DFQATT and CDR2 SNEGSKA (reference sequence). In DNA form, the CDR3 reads TGCAGTGCTAGATTTAGTAGTGGAGGCTACACCTTC. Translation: CSARFSSGGYTF.

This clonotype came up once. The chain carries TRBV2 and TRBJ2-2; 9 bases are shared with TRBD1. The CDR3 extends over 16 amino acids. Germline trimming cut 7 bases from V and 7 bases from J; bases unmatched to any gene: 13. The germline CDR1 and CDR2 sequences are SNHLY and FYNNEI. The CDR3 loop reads CASTNPGQGKGGELFF. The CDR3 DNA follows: TGTGCCAGCACCAACCCGGGACAGGGAAAGGGCGGGGAGCTGTTTTTT.